This T cell receptor beta chain appears in the sequencing data of a study of blood T cell repertoires in COVID-19. Measured with immunoSEQ multiplex PCR; TCRdb has only the in-frame clones, and not every one. The data show 45,000 to 65,000 clones, around four fifths seen once. The junction had 7 bases not matched to a gene; V was cut back by 5 bases and J by 1 base. The CDR3 covers 16 residues. Germline assignment: CDR1 LNHDA and CDR2 SQIVND (reference sequence). The sequence was obtained from an elderly woman with acute or convalescent COVID-19. Source material: peripheral blood. This rearrangement joins TRBV19 to TRBJ1-5; 8 bases map to TRBD1. This chain's CDR3 is CASSPRQGLSNQPQHF. The CDR3 DNA reads as TGTGCCAGTAGTCCCCGACAGGGGTTGAGCAATCAGCCCCAGCATTTT. The full variable domain, with the rest looked up from reference TRBV19 and TRBJ1-5, is DGGITQSPKYLFRKEGQNVTLSCEQNLNHDAMYWYRQDPGQGLRLIYYSQIVNDFQKGDIAEGYSVSREKKESFPLTVTSAQKNPTAFYLCASSPRQGLSNQPQHFGDGTRLSIL.